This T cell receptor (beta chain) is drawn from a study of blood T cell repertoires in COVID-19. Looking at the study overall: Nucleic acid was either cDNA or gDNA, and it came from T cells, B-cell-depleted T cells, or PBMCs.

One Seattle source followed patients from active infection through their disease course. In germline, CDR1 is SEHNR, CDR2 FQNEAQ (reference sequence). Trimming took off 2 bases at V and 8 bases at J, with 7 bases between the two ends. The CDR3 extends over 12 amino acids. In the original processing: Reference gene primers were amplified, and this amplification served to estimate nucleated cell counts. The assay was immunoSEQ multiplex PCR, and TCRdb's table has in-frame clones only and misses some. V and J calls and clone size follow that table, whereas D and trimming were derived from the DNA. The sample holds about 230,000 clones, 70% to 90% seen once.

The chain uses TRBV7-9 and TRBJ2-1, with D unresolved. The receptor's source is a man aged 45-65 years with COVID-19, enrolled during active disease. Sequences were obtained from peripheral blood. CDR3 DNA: TGTGCCAGCAGCTTATCTAGTGATGAGCAGTTCTTC. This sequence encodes CASSLSSDEQFF.